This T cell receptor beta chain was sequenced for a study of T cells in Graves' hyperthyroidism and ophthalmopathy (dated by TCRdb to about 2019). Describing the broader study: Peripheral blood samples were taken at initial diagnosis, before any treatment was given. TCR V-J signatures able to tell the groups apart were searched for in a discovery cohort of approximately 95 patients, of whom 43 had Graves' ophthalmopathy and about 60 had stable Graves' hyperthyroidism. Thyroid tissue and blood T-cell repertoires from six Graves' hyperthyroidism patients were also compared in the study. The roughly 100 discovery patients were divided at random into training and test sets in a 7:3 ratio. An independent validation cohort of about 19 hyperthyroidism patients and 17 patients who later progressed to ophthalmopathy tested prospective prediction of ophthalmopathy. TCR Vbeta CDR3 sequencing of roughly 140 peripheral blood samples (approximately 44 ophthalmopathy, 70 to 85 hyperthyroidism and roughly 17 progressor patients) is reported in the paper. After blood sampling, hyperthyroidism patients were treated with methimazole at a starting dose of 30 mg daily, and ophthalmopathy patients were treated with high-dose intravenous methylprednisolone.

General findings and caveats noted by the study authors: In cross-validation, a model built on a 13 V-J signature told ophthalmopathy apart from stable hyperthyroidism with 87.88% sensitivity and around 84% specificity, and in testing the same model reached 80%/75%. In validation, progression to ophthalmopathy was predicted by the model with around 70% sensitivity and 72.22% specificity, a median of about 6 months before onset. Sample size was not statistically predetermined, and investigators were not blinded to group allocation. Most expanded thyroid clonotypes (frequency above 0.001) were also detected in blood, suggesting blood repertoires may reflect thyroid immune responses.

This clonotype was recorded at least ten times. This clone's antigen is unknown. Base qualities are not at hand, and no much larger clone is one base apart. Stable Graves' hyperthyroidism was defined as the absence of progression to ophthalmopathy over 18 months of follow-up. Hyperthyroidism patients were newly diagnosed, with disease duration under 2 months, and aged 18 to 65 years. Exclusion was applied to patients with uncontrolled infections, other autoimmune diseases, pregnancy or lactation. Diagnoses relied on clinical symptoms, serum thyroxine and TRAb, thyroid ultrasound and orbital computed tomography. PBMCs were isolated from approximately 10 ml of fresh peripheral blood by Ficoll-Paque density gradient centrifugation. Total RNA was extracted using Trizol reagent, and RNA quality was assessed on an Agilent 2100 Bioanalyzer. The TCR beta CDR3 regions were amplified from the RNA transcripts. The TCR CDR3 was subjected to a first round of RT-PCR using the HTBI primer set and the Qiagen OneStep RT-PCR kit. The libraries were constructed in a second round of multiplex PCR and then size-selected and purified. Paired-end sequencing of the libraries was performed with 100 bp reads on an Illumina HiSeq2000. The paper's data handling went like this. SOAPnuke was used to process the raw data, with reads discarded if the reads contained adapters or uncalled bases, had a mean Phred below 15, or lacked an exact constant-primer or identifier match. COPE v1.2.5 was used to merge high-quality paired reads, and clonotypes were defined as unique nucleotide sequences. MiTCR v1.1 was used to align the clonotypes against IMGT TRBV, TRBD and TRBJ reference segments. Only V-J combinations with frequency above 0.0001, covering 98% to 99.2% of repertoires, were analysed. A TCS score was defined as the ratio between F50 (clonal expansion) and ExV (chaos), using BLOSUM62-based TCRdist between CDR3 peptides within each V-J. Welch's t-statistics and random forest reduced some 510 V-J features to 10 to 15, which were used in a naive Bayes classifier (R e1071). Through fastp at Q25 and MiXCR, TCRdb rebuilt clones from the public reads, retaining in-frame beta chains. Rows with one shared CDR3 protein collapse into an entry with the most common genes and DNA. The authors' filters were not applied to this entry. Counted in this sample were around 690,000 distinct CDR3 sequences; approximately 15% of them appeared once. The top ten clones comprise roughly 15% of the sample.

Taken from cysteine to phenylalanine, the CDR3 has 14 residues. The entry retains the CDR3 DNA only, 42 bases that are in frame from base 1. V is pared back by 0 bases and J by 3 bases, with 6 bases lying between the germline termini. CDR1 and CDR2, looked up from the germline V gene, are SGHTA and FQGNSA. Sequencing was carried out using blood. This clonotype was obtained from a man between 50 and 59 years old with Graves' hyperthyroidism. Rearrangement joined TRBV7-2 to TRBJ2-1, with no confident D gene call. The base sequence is TGTGCCAGCAGCTTAGCTTCCCTCTACAATGAGCAGTTCTTC. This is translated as CASSLASLYNEQFF.